Ten or more counts support the clone carrying this TCR beta chain. Antigen unknown. This specimen comes from a study of breast tumors, draining lymph nodes, adjacent tissues. Findings and limits, study-wide: Tumor and nontumor repertoires were significantly more similar in luminal-like than in basal-like breast cancer. Tumor T cell lymph node origin was a supported hypothesis, not proven. Findings are consistent with lymph node origin and intratumoral expansion of most tumor T cells. Tumor repertoires ranked between lymph nodes and nontumor tissue in diversity, with V and J gene preferences.

TCRdb ran MiXCR on the multiplex PCR reads and lists one entry per CDR3 protein. The sample yields under 250,000 distinct CDR3 sequences, about 32% seen once. V lost 4 bases to trimming and J lost 3 bases; unmatched junction nucleotides: 14. Germline CDR1 LGHNA, CDR2 YNFKEQ. This CDR3 spans 17 amino acids. The lymph nodes were axillary draining lymph nodes from breast cancer patients. J is TRBJ2-5 and V is TRBV4-2; TRBD1 aligns across 7 bases. Material: axillary lymph node tissue. This sequence was found in a female donor with breast cancer. Some clones in this sample may be carry-over from other donors' samples. CDR3 protein: CASSPTPWTGLEETQYF. The CDR3 bases are TGTGCCAGCAGCCCGACCCCTTGGACAGGCCTGGAAGAGACCCAGTACTTC.